This T cell receptor beta chain was profiled in a study of T cell responses to AZD1222 COVID-19 vaccine. On the study more broadly: Samples with a second dose at about 4 or about 12 weeks were pooled together.

As regards this clone: The antigen is undetermined.

Germline CDR1 reads KGHSH; CDR2 reads LQKENI. CDR3 size: 20 residues. After removal of 0 bases from V and 4 bases from J, the junction contained 16 bases not matched to a gene. Study-wide results and limits: Only after the peak T cell response were repertoires sampled. Donors were largely white British and mainly female; clonal diversity was possibly underestimated.

Clones were read by immunoSEQ multiplex PCR, and TCRdb kept only the in-frame ones, dropping some. The repertoire has about 130,000 clones, roughly 93% of them found once; the top ten carry roughly 7.2%. The origin of this receptor is an adult in good health. The sample here was peripheral blood, taken on day 0 of AZD1222 vaccination. The V and J genes are TRBV18 and TRBJ2-3; 10 bases map to TRBD2. CDR3 loop: CASSPPEVAPSGRSSDTQYF. The CDR3 coding sequence is TGTGCCAGCTCACCACCTGAAGTTGCGCCTAGCGGGAGATCGTCAGATACGCAGTATTTT.